The source of this TCR beta chain is a study of shared clonotypes between healthy human individuals. The assay was run at deep level. Profiling relied on immunoSEQ multiplex PCR, and the TCRdb table lists in-frame clones only, not all of them. The repertoire holds roughly 1,500,000 clones, with around 98% as singletons. Germline V CDR1 and CDR2: SGHRS, YFSETQ. The CDR3 is made up of 18 amino acids. J lost 0 bases, V lost 0 bases, and 4 bases had no gene match. Study-level results: Clonotype sharing among donors was expected to depend on sequencing depth.

To note about this clone: What it binds is not known.

The sample comprised naive CD4+ T cells sorted from blood. Subset given: CD45RA+ positively selected. The receptor was derived from a young man in good health. This chain joins TRBV5-1 and TRBJ2-6, with TRBD2 matching over 9 bases. Here the CDR3 DNA reads TGCGCCAGCAGCTTGGCTGTTAGCGGGAGCTCTGGGGCCAACGTCCTGACTTTC. Translated: CASSLAVSGSSGANVLTF. The full variable domain, its missing parts supplied by reference TRBV5-1 and TRBJ2-6, is KAGVTQTPRYLIKTRGQQVTLSCSPISGHRSVSWYQQTPGQGLQFLFEYFSETQRNKGNFPGRFSGRQFSNSRSEMNVSTLELGDSALYLCASSLAVSGSSGANVLTFGAGSRLTVL.